The sequence of this T cell receptor beta chain was determined in a study of cytomegalovirus exposure and HLA in healthy donors (dated by TCRdb to about 2017). For context, the study as a whole: According to an earlier analysis of several hundred of the donors, some 180 million T cells yielded roughly 110 million unique TCR beta sequences and 250 to 350 Gb of sequence data. About 280 gigabases of sequencing data and approximately 80 million unique TCR sequences were included in an early release covering roughly 700 HLA-typed donors. Of the roughly 390 genotyped donors, 65% to 90% were placed in the genetic ancestry cluster associated with self-reported Caucasian donors. The study was designed to test whether signatures of past pathogen exposure could be identified by cataloging public T cell receptors. Using immunosequencing, the study profiled T cell repertoires from roughly 650 subjects and related those repertoires to cytomegalovirus serostatus. A separate validation cohort of roughly 120 different subjects was used in addition to the 666-subject first cohort. The study combined high-throughput TCR immunosequencing, statistical association of individual TCRs with disease status, and machine learning to predict cytomegalovirus infection status. A later analysis re-examined previously published TCR beta repertoires from just over 650 donors and added high-resolution HLA genotyping to investigate patterns of TCR occurrence. In the later analysis, no new phenotypic data were used to find candidate immune exposures; instead, reliance was placed on TCR beta sequences and their occurrence across donors. An earlier analysis of around 640 of the donors used high-throughput TCR beta sequencing to judge whether each TCR beta V gene segment behaved as functional or pseudogenic. Donor age, sex, ethnicity and CMV serostatus were compiled alongside the repertoire data. In a later genetic analysis, genome-wide SNP genotypes for about 55% of the roughly 700 donors were used, and that subset was treated as a discovery cohort. Every repertoire in the discovery cohort had been generated on one and the same sequencing platform. HLA typing included class I and class II loci at four-digit resolution. Typing coverage varied by locus: about 620-630 donors for A, B, C, DRB1 and DQB1; roughly 510 for DQA1; approximately 570 for DPA1; fewer than 480 for DPB1. Five DR-DQ haplotypes were handled as single units for association and clustering because linkage in the cohort was strong. Among some 410 genotyped donors of the cohort, an average of around 250,000 unique TCR beta nucleotide sequences was sequenced per donor, of which about 19% were non-productive.

Details on this clone: Its antigen is currently not known.

CDR1 SGHRS and CDR2 YFSETQ are derived from the germline V gene. Its CDR3 holds 17 amino acids, cysteine through phenylalanine. The kept DNA is CDR3 alone, 51 bases in frame from the first base. The V end loses 0 bases and the J end loses 0 bases, and a stretch of 12 bases separates them. Overall study results and their limits: A later genetic analysis associated a missense DCLRE1C variant with V-gene and J-gene trimming of TCR beta chains, and an independent cohort replicated the association. Because counts were too low, about 17 rarely observed V segments, including chromosome 9 orphons, were excluded from the earlier analysis of 587 of the donors. HLA typing was unavailable for some donors at each locus, so association tests used only the typed subset. A further reported finding was that TCR beta sequences accurately predicted the HLA-A and HLA-B alleles for most subjects in the first cohort. A cluster of highly shared sequence variants was judged likely to be a technical artifact of the sequencing pipeline. The study gave a list of 150 to 200 TCR beta chains associated with cytomegalovirus. Immune exposure information for the cohort was limited to CMV serostatus. At a false discovery rate of 0.05, a later analysis linked 16,951 TCR beta sequences to specific HLA alleles. A later analysis found that TCR association rates varied across HLA loci, with DRB1 alleles showing the most associated TCRs and HLA-C alleles the fewest. Presence/absence analyses assumed roughly uniform sequencing depth across donors, an assumption that may not hold. In this cohort, only TCR beta chains were sequenced, and detectable features were limited by the absence of alpha or paired-chain data. In a later analysis, most CMV-associated TCR beta chains were found to appear HLA-restricted, with HLA associations seemingly driven largely by CMV exposure. An earlier analysis of 587 of the donors showed that most TCR beta V segments appeared in productive rearrangements either about 87% or about 30% of the time, which broadly matched IMGT annotations. In a later analysis, HLA-associated TCR beta chains showed more clonal expansion and lower generation probabilities than non-associated chains that were equally common. According to the authors, the approach could potentially be generalized to other disease states and immunological phenotypes. Most TCR sequences were seen in very few donors, while some public TCRs were found in many individuals. Some IMGT-functional V segments, including TRBV6-2 and TRBV6-3, could not be told apart with the 87-base-pair reads, so those segments were excluded. In a later analysis, several top co-occurrence clusters were reported to appear linked to parvovirus B19, influenza, CMV and Epstein-Barr virus. Linkage disequilibrium might explain the correlated functional status among segregating V segments, but an unknown experimental factor could not be excluded. In a later genetic analysis, fewer N-insertions in productive TCRs were reported among donors in an Asian-associated ancestry cluster than the roughly 670-donor mean. Cytomegalovirus status was reported to be diagnosed by the classifier with high specificity and sensitivity in both the original and validation cohorts. When HLA alleles, especially DR and DQ, strongly co-occurred, attributing TCR associations to individual alleles was difficult. In vitro tests confirmed that a few of the cytomegalovirus-associated TCR beta chains recognize cytomegalovirus antigens.

The receptor library was made with the immunoSEQ multiplex PCR assay. For the multiplex PCR, a mixture combining 60 forward primers for TCR Vbeta segments and 13 reverse primers for TCR Jbeta segments was used. The CDR3 region of rearranged TCR beta genes was amplified from genomic DNA by a multiplex PCR assay. Amplified TCR beta libraries were sequenced as 87-base-pair reads on the Illumina HiSeq System. The source study handled its data this way. Across the 500 to 850 repertoires, a later analysis counted tens of millions of unique TCR beta chains, around 11 million of which were shared by at least two donors. A nearest-neighbor algorithm error-corrected the raw reads and collapsed the reads into unique sequences, merging closely related sequences to remove PCR and sequencing errors. CDR3 sequences were aligned to IMGT reference sequences to assign V, D and J gene segments. For a sequence to be retained, a match of at least six nucleotides was required to both a V gene segment and a J gene segment. Rearrangements were called productive when the CDR3 lacked stop codons and stayed in frame with V and J; all others were non-productive. CDR3 was defined according to IMGT convention as the region running from the second conserved V-encoded cysteine to the conserved J-encoded phenylalanine. The earlier analysis of about 570 of the donors excluded any sequence lacking an unambiguous match to a single V gene segment. An earlier analysis of several hundred of the donors called V segments functional above 56.7% productive rearrangements and segregating when the between-donor standard deviation exceeded 5%. A statistical classification framework was built to diagnose cytomegalovirus status from the catalog of TCR beta chain sequences. A later analysis assigned V and J genes by comparing TCR nucleotide sequences with IMGT/GENE-DB human TR gene sequences. Using the TCRdist pipeline, a later analysis assigned CDR3 sequences along with most-parsimonious VDJ recombination scenarios. In a later analysis, every TCR beta chain was defined by the combination of its CDR3 amino acid sequence and its V-gene family, and reads without a unique V-gene family were dropped. As a way to deal with suspected cross-contamination and a sequencing artifact, a later analysis dropped roughly 600 nucleotide sequences that were highly shared and had low generation probability. In a later analysis, a clonal expansion index was calculated for each public chain from normalized within-repertoire ranks of inferred template counts. In a later analysis, generation probabilities were computed with a VDJ recombination model fitted to out-of-frame rearrangements, and the resulting probabilities were checked against IGoR. In a later analysis, hypergeometric tests were used to score TCR-TCR, TCR-HLA and TCR-CMV co-occurrence, with a repertoire-size bias correction applied to TCR pairs. False discovery rates were estimated in a later analysis by permuting HLA or CMV assignments 20 times. In a later analysis, co-occurring TCRs were grouped using DBSCAN, and TCRdist sequence similarity was added for clustering within HLA-allele-positive subsets. For co-occurrence clustering, repertoires with fewer than 30,000 or more than 120,000 public chains were excluded, along with 4 to 6 repertoires with anomalous nucleotide sharing. TCRdb provides this immuneACCESS table in a form limited to in-frame rearrangements. Some clones are lacking; in checked studies, under half of them reflect an unresolved V gene, and why the rest are absent is not known. V and J calls plus clone size are reproduced from that table; the DNA served to infer D and trimming. The record for this sample contains over 200,000 clones. The ten largest clones add up to roughly 0.98% of the sample.

In total, about 650 healthy bone marrow donors made up the cohort. At the time of sampling, every cohort member was nominally healthy, though immune exposures that went unrecorded were likely present. The donor was CMV seropositive and was included in the group of some 290 seropositive cohort members. Every donor gave a peripheral blood sample, and the peripheral blood mononuclear cells from that sample were used for TCR beta sequencing. The Qiagen DNeasy Blood Extraction Kit was used to extract genomic DNA from the blood cell samples. This TCR derives from a woman in her 30s in good health and CMV-seropositive. This receptor chain uses TRBV5-1 and TRBJ2-2, and possibly TRBD2, on 6 matching bases. Sequenced: PBMCs. The DNA sequence is TGCGCCAGCAGCTTGGTCCCAGCGGGCCCGAACACCGGGGAGCTGTTTTTT. Its translation reads: CASSLVPAGPNTGELFF.